This entry lists 4 T cell receptor beta chains sequenced from one sample in a study of blood T cell repertoires in COVID-19. Clones were read by immunoSEQ multiplex PCR, and TCRdb kept only the in-frame ones, dropping some. The sample includes roughly 360,000 clones, 81% of them seen just once. The specimen was peripheral blood. All receptors come from a human donor with acute or convalescent COVID-19. The donor label of this sample is uncertain.

The chain couples TRBV7-8 to TRBJ2-3, with TRBD2 matching over 8 bases. Germline V lookup: CDR1 SGHVS, CDR2 FQNEAQ. The CDR3 extends over 17 amino acids. V shed 2 bases and J 2 bases; nucleotides not matched to a gene: 9. CDR3 sequence reads: CASSLPDSGTNTDTQYF. The CDR3, as DNA: TGTGCCAGCAGCTTACCTGATAGCGGGACAAACACAGATACGCAGTATTTT.

The chain is built from TRBV2 and TRBJ2-5, with D maybe TRBD1 (6 bases). V shed 6 bases and J shed 1 base, with 15 bases lying between them. CDR1 SNHLY and CDR2 FYNNEI come from the germline V gene. This CDR3 has 15 amino acids. The CDR3 protein is CASRLLTGLQETQYF. CDR3 DNA sequence: TGTGCCAGCAGGCTACTGACAGGCCTCCAAGAGACCCAGTACTTC.

This chain joins TRBV10-2 and TRBJ2-2; 10 bases are shared with TRBD1. This CDR3 has 16 amino acids. Germline-derived CDR1 and CDR2 are WSHSY and SAAADI. The V gene end was trimmed by 4 bases and the J gene end by 6 bases; junction bases not matched to a gene: 8. The CDR3 loop reads CASSAGTGAWSGELFF. The CDR3 bases are TGCGCCAGCAGTGCTGGGACAGGGGCTTGGTCCGGGGAGCTGTTTTTT.

This chain links TRBV19 with TRBJ1-2; 7 nucleotides match TRBD1. There are 11 residues in the CDR3. Germline trimming cut 9 bases from V and 6 bases from J; bases unmatched to any gene: 4. Germline V gene sequence: CDR1 LNHDA, CDR2 SQIVND (reference sequence). The CDR3 sequence: CASRQGDGYTF. The CDR3 nucleotides are TGTGCCAGCAGACAGGGTGATGGCTACACCTTC.